The text below deals with one TCR beta chain. Germline loops: CDR1 SGHAT, CDR2 FQNNGV. The V gene end was trimmed by 0 bases and the J gene end by 7 bases; junction bases not matched to a gene: 2. The CDR3 is 14 residues long. The data originate from a study of blood T cell repertoires in COVID-19. Study at large: The analysed material was cDNA or gDNA that came from T cells, B-cell-depleted T cells, or PBMCs.

Libraries were prepared by immunoSEQ multiplex PCR; TCRdb keeps only in-frame clonotypes and omits some of them. Of 95,000 to 110,000 clones in the sample, 75% to 95% are singletons; the top ten hold under 1.5%. This receptor was taken from a woman in her 30s with acute or convalescent COVID-19. This chain links TRBV11-2 with TRBJ2-5; TRBD2 matches 10 bases. The sequenced sample consisted of peripheral blood. This CDR3 is CASSLEGTSATQYF. The CDR3 bases are TGTGCCAGCAGCTTAGAGGGGACTAGCGCGACCCAGTACTTC.